This T cell receptor beta chain was obtained from a study of Graves' ophthalmopathy and Graves' hyperthyroidism. About the study: Investigators collected peripheral blood at initial diagnosis, before any treatment was given. Study-wide results and caveats: Among expanded thyroid clonotypes above 0.001 frequency, most also occurred in blood.

What supplied the PBMCs was roughly 11 ml of fresh peripheral blood. CDR3 length: 15 amino acids. V was shortened by 7 bases and J by 2 bases, with 18 bases between the two germline ends. The germline gives CDR1 MNHEY, CDR2 SVGEGT. The sequenced template was RNA, covering the TCR beta CDR3 region. Second-round multiplex PCR came after a first-round RT-PCR that employed HTBI primers. TCRdb ran MiXCR on the multiplex PCR reads and lists one entry per CDR3 protein. The table has about 410,000 distinct CDR3 sequences, roughly 18% seen once; the top ten hold 1.6%. This clonotype was seen repeatedly, ten times or more. The antigen is not known.

This receptor was taken from a woman aged 18-35 years with Graves' ophthalmopathy. Material: peripheral blood. The rearrangement links TRBV6-2 or TRBV6-3 to TRBJ2-7; D may be TRBD2 (6 bases). The CDR3 is CASTVGTPITYEQYF. The CDR3 DNA is TGTGCCAGCACCGTCGGGACTCCCATAACCTACGAGCAGTACTTC.